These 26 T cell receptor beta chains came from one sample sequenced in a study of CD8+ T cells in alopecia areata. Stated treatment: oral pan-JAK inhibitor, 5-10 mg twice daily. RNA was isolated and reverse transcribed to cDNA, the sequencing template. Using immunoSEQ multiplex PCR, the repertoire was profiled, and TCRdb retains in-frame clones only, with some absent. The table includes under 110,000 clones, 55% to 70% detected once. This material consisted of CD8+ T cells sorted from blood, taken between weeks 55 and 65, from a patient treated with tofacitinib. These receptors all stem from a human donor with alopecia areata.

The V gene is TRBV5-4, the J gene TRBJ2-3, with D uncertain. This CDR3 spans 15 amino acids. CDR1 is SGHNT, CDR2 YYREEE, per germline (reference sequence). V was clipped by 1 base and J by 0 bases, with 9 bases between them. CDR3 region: CASSLSVASTDTQYF. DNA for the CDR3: TGTGCCAGCAGCTTGTCGGTAGCTAGCACAGATACGCAGTATTTT. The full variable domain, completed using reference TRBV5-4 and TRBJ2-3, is ETGVTQSPTHLIKTRGQQVTLRCSSQSGHNTVSWYQQALGQGPQFIFQYYREEENGRGNFPPRFSGLQFPNYSSELNVNALELDDSALYLCASSLSVASTDTQYFGPGTRLTVL.

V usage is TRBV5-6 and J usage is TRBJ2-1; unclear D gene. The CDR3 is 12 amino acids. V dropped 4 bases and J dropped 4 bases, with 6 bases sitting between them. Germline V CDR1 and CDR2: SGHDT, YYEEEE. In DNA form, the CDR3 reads TGTGCCAGCAGCCGCTCTTACAATGAGCAGTTCTTC. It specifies CASSRSYNEQFF.

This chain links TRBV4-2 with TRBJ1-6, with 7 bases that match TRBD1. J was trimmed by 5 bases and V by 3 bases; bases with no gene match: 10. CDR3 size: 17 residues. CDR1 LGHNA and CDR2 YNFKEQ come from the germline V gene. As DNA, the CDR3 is TGTGCCAGCAGCCAGGAAGAGGGGGCTAGCGATAATTCACCCCTCCACTTT. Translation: CASSQEEGASDNSPLHF.

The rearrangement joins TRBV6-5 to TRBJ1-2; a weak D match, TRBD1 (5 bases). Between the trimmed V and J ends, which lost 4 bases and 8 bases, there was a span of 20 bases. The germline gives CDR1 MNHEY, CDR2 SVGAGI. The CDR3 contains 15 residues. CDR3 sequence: CASSFSRDPVWGYTF. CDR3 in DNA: TGTGCCAGCAGTTTCTCCCGGGACCCCGTCTGGGGCTACACCTTC.

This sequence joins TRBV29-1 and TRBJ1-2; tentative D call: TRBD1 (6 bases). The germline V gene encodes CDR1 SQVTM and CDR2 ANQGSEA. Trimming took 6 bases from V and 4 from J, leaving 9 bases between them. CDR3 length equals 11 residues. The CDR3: CSVGGTYGYTF. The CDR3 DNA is TGCAGCGTGGGGGGCACCTATGGCTACACCTTC. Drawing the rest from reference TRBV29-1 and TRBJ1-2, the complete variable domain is SAVISQKPSRDICQRGTSLTIQCQVDSQVTMMFWYRQQPGQSLTLIATANQGSEATYESGFVIDKFPISRPNLTFSTLTVSNMSPEDSSIYLCSVGGTYGYTFGSGTRLTVV.

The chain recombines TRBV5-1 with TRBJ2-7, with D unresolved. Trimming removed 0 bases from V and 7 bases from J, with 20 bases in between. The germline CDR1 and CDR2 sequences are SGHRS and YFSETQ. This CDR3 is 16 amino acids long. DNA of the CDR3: TGCGCCAGCAGCTTGGGGGCCGGGTCCCTTCGCGTAGAGCAGTACTTC. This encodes CASSLGAGSLRVEQYF.

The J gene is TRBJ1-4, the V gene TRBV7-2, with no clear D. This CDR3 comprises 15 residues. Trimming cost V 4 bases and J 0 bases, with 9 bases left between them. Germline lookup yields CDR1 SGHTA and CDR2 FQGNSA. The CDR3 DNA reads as TGTGCCAGCAGCTCTCTAACCTCAACTAATGAAAAACTGTTTTTT. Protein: CASSSLTSTNEKLFF. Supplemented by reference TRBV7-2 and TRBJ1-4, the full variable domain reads GAGVSQSPSNKVTEKGKDVELRCDPISGHTALYWYRQSLGQGLEFLIYFQGNSAPDKSGLPSDRFSAERTGGSVSTLTIQRTQQEDSAVYLCASSSLTSTNEKLFFGSGTQLSVL.

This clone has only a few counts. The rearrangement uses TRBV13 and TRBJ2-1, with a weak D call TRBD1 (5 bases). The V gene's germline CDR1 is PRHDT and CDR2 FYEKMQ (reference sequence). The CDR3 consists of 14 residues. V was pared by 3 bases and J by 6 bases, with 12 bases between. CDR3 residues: CASSFSQGFNEQFF. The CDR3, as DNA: TGTGCCAGCAGCTTCTCCCAGGGTTTCAATGAGCAGTTCTTC.

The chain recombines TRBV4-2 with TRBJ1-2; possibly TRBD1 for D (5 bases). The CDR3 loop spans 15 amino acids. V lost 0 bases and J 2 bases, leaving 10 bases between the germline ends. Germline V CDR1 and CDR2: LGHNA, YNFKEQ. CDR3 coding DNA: TGTGCCAGCAGCCAAGATCGAGGGACCAACTATGGCTACACCTTC. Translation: CASSQDRGTNYGYTF.

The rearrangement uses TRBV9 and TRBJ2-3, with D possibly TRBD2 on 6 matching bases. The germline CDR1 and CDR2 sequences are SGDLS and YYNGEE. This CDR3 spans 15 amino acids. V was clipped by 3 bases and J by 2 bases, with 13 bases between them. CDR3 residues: CASSGGTSSTDTQYF. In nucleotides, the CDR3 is TGTGCCAGCAGCGGCGGGACTTCCTCCACAGATACGCAGTATTTT.

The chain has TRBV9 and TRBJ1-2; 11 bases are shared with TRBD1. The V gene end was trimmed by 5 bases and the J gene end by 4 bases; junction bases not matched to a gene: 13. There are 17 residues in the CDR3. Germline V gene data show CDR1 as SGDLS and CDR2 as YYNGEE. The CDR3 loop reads CASSALGWTGGSYGYTF. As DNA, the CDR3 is TGTGCCAGCAGTGCCCTTGGATGGACAGGGGGCAGCTATGGCTACACCTTC.

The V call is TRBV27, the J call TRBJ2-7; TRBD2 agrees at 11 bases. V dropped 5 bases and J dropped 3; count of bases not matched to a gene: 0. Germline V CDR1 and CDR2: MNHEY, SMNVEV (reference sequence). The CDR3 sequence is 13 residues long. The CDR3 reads CASSGTSGYEQYF. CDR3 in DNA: TGTGCCAGCAGTGGGACTAGCGGCTACGAGCAGTACTTC.

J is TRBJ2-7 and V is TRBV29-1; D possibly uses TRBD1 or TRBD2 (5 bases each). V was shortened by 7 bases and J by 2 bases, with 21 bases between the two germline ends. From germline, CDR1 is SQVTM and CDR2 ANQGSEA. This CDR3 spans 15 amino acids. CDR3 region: CSAAVTEGITYEQYF. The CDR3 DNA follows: TGCAGCGCCGCCGTGACCGAGGGGATAACCTACGAGCAGTACTTC.

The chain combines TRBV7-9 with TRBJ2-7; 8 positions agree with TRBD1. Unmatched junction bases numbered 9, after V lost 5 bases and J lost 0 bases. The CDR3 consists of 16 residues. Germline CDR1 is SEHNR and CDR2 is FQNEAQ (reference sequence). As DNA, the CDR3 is TGTGCCAGCAGCCCCGGACAGGGTTCGGGCTCCTACGAGCAGTACTTC. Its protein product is CASSPGQGSGSYEQYF.

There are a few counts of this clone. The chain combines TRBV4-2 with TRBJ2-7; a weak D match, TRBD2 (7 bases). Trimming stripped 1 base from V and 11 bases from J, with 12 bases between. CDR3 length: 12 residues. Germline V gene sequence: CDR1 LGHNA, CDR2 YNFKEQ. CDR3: CASSQGEGEKYF. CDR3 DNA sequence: TGTGCCAGCAGCCAAGGGGAGGGGGAGAAGTACTTC.

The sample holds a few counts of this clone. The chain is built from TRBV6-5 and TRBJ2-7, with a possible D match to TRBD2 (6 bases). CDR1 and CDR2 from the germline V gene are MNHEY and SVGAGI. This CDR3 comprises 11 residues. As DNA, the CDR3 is TGTGCGGCGGGGTCCTCCTACGAGCAGTACTTC. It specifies CAAGSSYEQYF.

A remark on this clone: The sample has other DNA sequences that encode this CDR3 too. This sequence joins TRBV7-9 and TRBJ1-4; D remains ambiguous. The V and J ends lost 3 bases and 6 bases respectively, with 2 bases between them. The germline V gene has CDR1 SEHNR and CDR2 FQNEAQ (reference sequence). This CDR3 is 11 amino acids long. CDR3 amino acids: CASSLDEKLFF. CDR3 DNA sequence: TGTGCCAGCAGCTTGGATGAAAAACTGTTTTTT.

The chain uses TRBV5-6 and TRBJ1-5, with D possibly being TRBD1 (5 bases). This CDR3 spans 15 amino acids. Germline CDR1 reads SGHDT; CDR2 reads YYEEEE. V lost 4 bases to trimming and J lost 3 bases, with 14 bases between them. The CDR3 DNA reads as TGTGCCAGCAGCGGCCGGGACCCATTCAATCAGCCCCAGCATTTT. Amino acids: CASSGRDPFNQPQHF. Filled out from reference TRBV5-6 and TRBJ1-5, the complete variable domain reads DAGVTQSPTHLIKTRGQQVTLRCSPKSGHDTVSWYQQALGQGPQFIFQYYEEEERQRGNFPDRFSGHQFPNYSSELNVNALLLGDSALYLCASSGRDPFNQPQHFGDGTRLSIL.

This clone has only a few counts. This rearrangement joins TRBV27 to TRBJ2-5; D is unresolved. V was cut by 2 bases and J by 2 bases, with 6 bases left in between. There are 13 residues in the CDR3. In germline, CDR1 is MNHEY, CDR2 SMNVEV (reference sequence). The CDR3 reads CASSLMGQETQYF. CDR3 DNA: TGTGCCAGCAGTTTAATGGGACAAGAGACCCAGTACTTC.

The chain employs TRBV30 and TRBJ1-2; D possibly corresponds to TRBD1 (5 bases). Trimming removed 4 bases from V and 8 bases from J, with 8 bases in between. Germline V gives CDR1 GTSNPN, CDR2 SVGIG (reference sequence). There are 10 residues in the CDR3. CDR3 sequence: CAWNGAGYTF. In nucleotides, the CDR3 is TGTGCCTGGAATGGGGCCGGCTACACCTTC.

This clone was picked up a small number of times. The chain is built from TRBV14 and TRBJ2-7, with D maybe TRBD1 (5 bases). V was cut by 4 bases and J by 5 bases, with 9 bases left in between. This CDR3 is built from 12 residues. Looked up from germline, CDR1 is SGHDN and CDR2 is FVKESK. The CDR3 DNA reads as TGTGCCAGCAGCCGTGACAGTCACGAGCAGTACTTC. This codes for CASSRDSHEQYF.

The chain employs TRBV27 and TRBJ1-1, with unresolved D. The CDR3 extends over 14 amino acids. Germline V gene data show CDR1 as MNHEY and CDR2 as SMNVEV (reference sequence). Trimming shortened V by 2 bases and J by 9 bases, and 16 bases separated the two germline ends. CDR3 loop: CASSLGSGLSQAFF. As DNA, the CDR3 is TGTGCCAGCAGTTTAGGTTCGGGTCTGTCCCAAGCTTTCTTT.

The CDR3 is CASGRLRTSQETQYF. CDR3 DNA sequence: TGTGCTAGTGGCCGCCTCAGGACCAGCCAAGAGACCCAGTACTTC. The gene calls are TRBV12-5 and TRBJ2-5, with unresolved D. CDR1 is LGHNT and CDR2 is FRNRAP in the germline V gene. V dropped 6 bases and J dropped 1 base, with 15 bases sitting between them. CDR3 size: 15 residues. Supplemented by reference TRBV12-5 and TRBJ2-5, the full variable domain reads DARVTQTPRHKVTEMGQEVTMRCQPILGHNTVFWYRQTMMQGLELLAYFRNRAPLDDSGMPKDRFSAEMPDATLATLKIQPSEPRDSAVYFCASGRLRTSQETQYFGPGTRLLVL.

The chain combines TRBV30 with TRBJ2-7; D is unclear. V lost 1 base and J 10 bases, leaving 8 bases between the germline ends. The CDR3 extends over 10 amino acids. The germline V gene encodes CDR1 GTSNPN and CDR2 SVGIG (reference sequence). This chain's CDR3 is CAWSGGEQYF. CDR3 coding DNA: TGTGCCTGGAGTGGTGGGGAACAGTACTTC.

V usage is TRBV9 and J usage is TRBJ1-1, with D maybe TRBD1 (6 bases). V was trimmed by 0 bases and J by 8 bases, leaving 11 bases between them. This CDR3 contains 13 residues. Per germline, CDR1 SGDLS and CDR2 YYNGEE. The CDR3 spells CASSVGVGQEAFF. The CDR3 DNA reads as TGTGCCAGCAGCGTAGGGGTCGGACAGGAAGCTTTCTTT.

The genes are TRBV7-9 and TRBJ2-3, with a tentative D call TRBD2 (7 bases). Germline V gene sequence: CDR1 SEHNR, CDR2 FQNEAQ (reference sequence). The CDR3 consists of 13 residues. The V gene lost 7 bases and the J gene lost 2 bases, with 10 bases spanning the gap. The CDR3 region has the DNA TGTGCCAGCAAGGGGGGGCCCACAGATACGCAGTATTTT. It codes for CASKGGPTDTQYF.